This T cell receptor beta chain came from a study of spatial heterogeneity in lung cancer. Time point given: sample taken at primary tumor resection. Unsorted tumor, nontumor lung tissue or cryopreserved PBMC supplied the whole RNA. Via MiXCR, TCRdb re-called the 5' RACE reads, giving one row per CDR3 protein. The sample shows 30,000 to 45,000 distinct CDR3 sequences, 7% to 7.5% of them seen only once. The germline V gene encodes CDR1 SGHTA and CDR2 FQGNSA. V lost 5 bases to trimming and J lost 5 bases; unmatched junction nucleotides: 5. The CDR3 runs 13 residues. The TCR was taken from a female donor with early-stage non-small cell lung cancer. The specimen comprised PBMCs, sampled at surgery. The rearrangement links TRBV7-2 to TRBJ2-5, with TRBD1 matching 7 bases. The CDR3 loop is CASSRGGRETQYF. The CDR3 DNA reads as TGTGCCAGCAGCCGAGGGGGCCGTGAGACCCAGTACTTC. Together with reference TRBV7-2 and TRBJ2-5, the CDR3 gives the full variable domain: GAGVSQSPSNKVTEKGKDVELRCDPISGHTALYWYRQSLGQGLEFLIYFQGNSAPDKSGLPSDRFSAERTGGSVSTLTIQRTQQEDSAVYLCASSRGGRETQYFGPGTRLLVL.